This T cell receptor (beta chain) was recovered during a study of cytomegalovirus exposure and HLA in healthy donors. Study findings and constraints: Confirmation in vitro established that a few CMV-associated chains were specific for CMV antigens. Across donors, most TCRs were seen rarely, yet some public ones were widespread. Reported performance of the classifier showed diagnosis of cytomegalovirus status with high specificity and sensitivity.

Using immunoSEQ multiplex PCR, the repertoire was profiled, and TCRdb retains in-frame clones only, with some absent. The top ten hold approximately 2.5% of the sample, which has some 68,000 clones, roughly 96% seen once. With regard to this clone: The antigen remains undetermined.

CDR1 is SGHNT and CDR2 is YENEEA in the germline V gene. This CDR3 is 13 amino acids long. After removal of 0 bases from V and 7 bases from J, the junction contained 2 bases not matched to a gene. Sequencing used PBMCs. The chain links TRBV11-3 to TRBJ2-5; 7 nucleotides agree with TRBD2. This TCR derives from a man between 18 and 29 years old in good health and CMV-seronegative. CDR3 nucleotides: TGTGCCAGCAGCTTAGAGGGCGGGAGGACCCAGTACTTC. Its translation is CASSLEGGRTQYF.